This TCR beta chain comes out of a study of T cell responses to AZD1222 COVID-19 vaccine. Study context: Pooled together were second doses at about 4 or about 12 weeks.

TCRdb's table, derived via immunoSEQ multiplex PCR, lists solely in-frame clones and lacks some. The profile shows some 140,000 clones, 70% to 90% of them singletons. Comment on this clone: Its target is unknown.

Study observations and caveats: Spike-specific TCR breadth and depth grew following two AZD1222 doses.

CDR3 length: 17 amino acids. CDR1 MDHEN and CDR2 SYDVKM come from the germline V gene. The ends lost 3 bases at V and 3 bases at J; junction bases unmatched: 12. The sequencing here drew on peripheral blood, taken on day 0 of AZD1222 vaccination. This receptor was taken from an adult in good health. This sequence joins TRBV28 and TRBJ2-7; 9 bases line up with TRBD2. CDR3 loop: CASSFGIALREGYEQYF. Here the CDR3 DNA reads TGTGCCAGCAGTTTCGGGATTGCGTTGCGGGAGGGCTACGAGCAGTACTTC.